The clone carrying this T cell receptor beta chain was detected only a few times. Trimming at V came to 1 base and at J to 7 bases, leaving 5 bases not matched to a gene. Per germline, CDR1 SGHVS and CDR2 FNYEAQ. The CDR3 has 15 residues. The data stem from a study of T cell responses to AZD1222 COVID-19 vaccine. Using immunoSEQ multiplex PCR, the repertoire was profiled, and TCRdb retains in-frame clones only, with some absent. Of more than 120,000 clones listed, about 86% are singletons. Sequenced material: peripheral blood, taken 28 days after the second AZD1222 dose. This rearrangement joins TRBV7-6 to TRBJ2-2, with TRBD1 identical over 8 bases. This TCR was sampled from an adult who received the AZD1222 COVID-19 vaccine. The CDR3 here is CASSLGTGFGGELFF. Here the CDR3 DNA reads TGTGCCAGCAGCTTAGGGACAGGGTTCGGCGGGGAGCTGTTTTTT.